The following is a T cell receptor (beta chain) sequence with its context. This entry belongs to a study of blood T cell repertoires in COVID-19. In the original workflow: How many nucleated cells were present was estimated from reference gene primer amplification. Sequencing used immunoSEQ multiplex PCR; TCRdb keeps in-frame clones, though not all of them. V, J and clone size were drawn from that table, and D and trimming were deduced from the DNA. The sample lists hundreds of thousands of clones, around nine tenths seen once, with 2.5% to 4% in the top ten. The V and J ends lost 0 bases and 0 bases, in that order; junction bases with no gene match: 4. The CDR3 is made up of 16 amino acids. Germline-derived CDR1 and CDR2 are SGHDT and YYEEEE.

The rearrangement joins TRBV5-6 to TRBJ2-5; 8 bases are shared with TRBD1. Material for sequencing was peripheral blood. This TCR was recovered from a woman between 18 and 29 years old who had recovered from COVID-19. The CDR3 coding sequence is TGTGCCAGCAGCTTGGCATGGGACAGGAACCAAGAGACCCAGTACTTC. It yields the protein CASSLAWDRNQETQYF.